The source of this TCR beta chain is a study of CD8 T cells in Susac syndrome. Study results and caveats: The CD4+ T cell repertoire of patients with Susac syndrome showed no detectable clonal expansion.

In regard to this clonotype: The antigen remains unidentified.

The RNA input was about 0.5 to 1 ug, and it was reverse transcribed with random hexamers. A single record per CDR3 protein comes from TCRdb applying MiXCR to the immunoSEQ multiplex PCR reads. The sample holds about 180,000 distinct CDR3 sequences, roughly 95% seen once. This CDR3 region has 15 residues. Germline CDR1 DFQATT, CDR2 SNEGSKA (reference sequence). V was trimmed by 1 base and J by 10 bases, leaving 17 bases between them. Sequencing of TCR beta was performed on blood CD8+ T cells and on blood CD4+ T cells. Each Susac syndrome patient had definite or probable disease by recently defined criteria.

This receptor was taken from a human donor with Susac syndrome. The chain is built from TRBV20-1 and TRBJ1-6, with unresolved D. Material: CD4+ T cells from PBMCs. The CDR3, as DNA: TGCAGTGCTAGAGGGGTGATAGAAGGCCGGTCACCCCTCCACTTT. Amino acid sequence: CSARGVIEGRSPLHF.